These 12 T cell receptor beta chains were sequenced from one sample in a study of post-analysis software for immune sequencing data. Study-level results: Patients showed TRBV5-6, TRBV5-1 and TRBV20-1 among a few TRBV segments more frequent than in controls.

Their antigens are not known. Every TCR beta cDNA library bore unique molecular identifiers. TCRdb recomputed calls from the PCR reads with MiXCR, one row per CDR3 protein. The profile shows roughly 800,000 distinct CDR3 sequences, roughly 50% of them singletons. Sequencing was carried out using blood. These receptors were taken from a girl aged 5 to 17 with multiple sclerosis.

This chain uses TRBV3-1 with TRBJ2-7; D gene uncertain. Germline V gene data show CDR1 as LGHDT and CDR2 as YNNKEL (reference sequence). This CDR3 has 13 residues. Deletions cut 1 base from V and 0 bases from J, with 4 bases between. This chain's CDR3 is CASSQVFSYEQYF. The CDR3 DNA follows: TGTGCCAGCAGCCAAGTGTTCTCCTACGAGCAGTACTTC.

This rearrangement joins TRBV6-2 or TRBV6-3 to TRBJ2-7; 9 bases map to TRBD2. The CDR3 totals 15 residues. The ends lost 4 bases at V and 1 base at J; junction bases unmatched: 5. CDR1 and CDR2 from the germline V gene are MNHEY and SVGEGT. The CDR3 DNA is TGTGCCAGCAGTTCACTAGCGGGCAGATCCTACGAGCAGTACTTC. Encoded protein: CASSSLAGRSYEQYF.

This clonotype has more than one count but fewer than ten. J is TRBJ2-1 and V is TRBV12-3 or TRBV12-4; 11 bases are a match to TRBD1. The CDR3 is 14 amino acids. J gave up 8 bases and V 5 bases, and 5 bases lay outside the gene matches. Here the CDR3 reads CASSHGQGADEQFF. CDR3 nucleotides: TGTGCCAGCAGTCACGGACAGGGGGCGGATGAGCAGTTCTTC.

This clonotype was counted a few times. This sequence joins TRBV6-1 and TRBJ2-7; D perhaps matches TRBD1 (6 bases). Germline V CDR1 and CDR2: MNHNS, SASEGT. Trimming removed 5 bases from V and 6 bases from J, with 14 bases in between. This CDR3 comprises 13 residues. The CDR3 DNA follows: TGTGCCAGCAGTACAGACAGGATGCGCGAGCAGTACTTC. It specifies CASSTDRMREQYF.

The chain employs TRBV20-1 and TRBJ1-6; no firm D call. This CDR3 spans 16 amino acids. The V end was cut by 6 bases, the J end by 0 bases, with 15 bases between. CDR1 and CDR2 (germline): DFQATT, SNEGSKA (reference sequence). The CDR3 here is CSAPDSGSSYNSPLHF. DNA for the CDR3: TGCAGTGCCCCTGATAGTGGAAGCTCCTATAATTCACCCCTCCACTTT.

This clonotype was recorded a few times. The genes are TRBV5-1 and TRBJ2-5; TRBD2 aligns across 11 bases. This CDR3 comprises 16 residues. Trimming at V came to 1 base and at J to 2 bases, leaving 4 bases not matched to a gene. Germline V CDR1 and CDR2: SGHRS, YFSETQ. CDR3 loop: CASSLMTSGTQETQYF. CDR3 coding DNA: TGCGCCAGCAGCTTGATGACTAGCGGGACGCAAGAGACCCAGTACTTC.

This clonotype has just a few counts. This chain links TRBV24-1 with TRBJ2-1; 7 nucleotides line up with TRBD2. The CDR3 sequence is 14 residues long. V was pared by 4 bases and J by 6 bases, with 5 bases of the junction left unmatched. Germline-derived CDR1 and CDR2 are KGHDR and SFDVKD. The DNA of the CDR3 is TGTGCCACCAGTGAGTTGGGGGGGATCAATGAGCAGTTCTTC. Translated, it gives CATSELGGINEQFF.

The rearrangement joins TRBV29-1 to TRBJ1-1, with a weak D call TRBD1 (6 bases). This CDR3 spans 13 amino acids. V gave up 8 bases and J gave up 13 bases, with 26 bases separating them. Germline CDR1 reads SQVTM; CDR2 reads ANQGSEA. This CDR3 is CSTYRGDTQGGFF. The CDR3 DNA reads TGCAGCACCTACCGCGGGGACACGCAAGGGGGTTTCTTT.

This clonotype occurred a few times. V is TRBV5-1 and J is TRBJ2-5; unclear D gene. The CDR3 covers 14 residues. The V gene's germline CDR1 is SGHRS and CDR2 YFSETQ. Trimming left V 4 bases short and J 0 bases short, with 10 bases between. The CDR3 reads CASSPLGNQETQYF. DNA for the CDR3: TGCGCCAGCAGCCCCCTCGGTAACCAAGAGACCCAGTACTTC.

V is TRBV12-3 or TRBV12-4 and J is TRBJ2-2; D gene uncertain. V gave up 5 bases and J gave up 4 bases, with 14 bases separating them. The length of the CDR3 is 15 residues. Here the CDR3 DNA reads TGTGCCAGCAGTCCGGAGCCGCGGACCACCGGGGAGCTGTTTTTT. This gives the protein CASSPEPRTTGELFF.

This sequence joins TRBV6-6 and TRBJ1-4, with D tentatively TRBD1 (6 bases). CDR1 and CDR2 from the germline V gene are MNHNY and SVGAGI (reference sequence). The ends were cut back, 5 bases at V and 7 bases at J, with 14 bases in the middle. The CDR3 runs to 14 residues. For the CDR3, the DNA is TGTGCCAGCAGTACCCAGGGGTCGCGTGAAAAACTGTTTTTT. It specifies CASSTQGSREKLFF.

The chain carries TRBV7-8 and TRBJ2-1; D perhaps matches TRBD1 (5 bases). CDR1 and CDR2 from the germline V gene are SGHVS and FQNEAQ. The CDR3 has 14 amino acids. Trimming took off 0 bases at V and 6 bases at J, with 9 bases between the two ends. CDR3 DNA: TGTGCCAGCAGCTTAGCCCTGGGGCCCAATGAGCAGTTCTTC. It encodes CASSLALGPNEQFF.